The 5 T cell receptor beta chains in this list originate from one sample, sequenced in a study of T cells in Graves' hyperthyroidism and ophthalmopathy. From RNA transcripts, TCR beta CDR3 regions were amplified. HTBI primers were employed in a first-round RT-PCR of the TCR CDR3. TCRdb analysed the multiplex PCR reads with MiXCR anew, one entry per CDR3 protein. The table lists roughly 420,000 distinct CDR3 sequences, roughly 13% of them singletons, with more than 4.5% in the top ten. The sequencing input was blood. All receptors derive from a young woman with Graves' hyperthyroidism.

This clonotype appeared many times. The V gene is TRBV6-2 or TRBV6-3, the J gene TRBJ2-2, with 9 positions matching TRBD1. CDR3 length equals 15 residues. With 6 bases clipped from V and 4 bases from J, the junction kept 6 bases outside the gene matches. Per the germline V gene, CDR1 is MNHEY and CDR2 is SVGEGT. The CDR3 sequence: CASSQDRGGTGELFF. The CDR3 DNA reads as TGTGCCAGCAGCCAGGACAGGGGTGGCACCGGGGAGCTGTTTTTT.

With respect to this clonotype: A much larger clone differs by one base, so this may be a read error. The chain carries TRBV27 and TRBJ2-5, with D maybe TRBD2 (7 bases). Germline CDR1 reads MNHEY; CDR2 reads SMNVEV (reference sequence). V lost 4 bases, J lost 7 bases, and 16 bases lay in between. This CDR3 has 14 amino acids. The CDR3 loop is CASSWGARGGTQYF. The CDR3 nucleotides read TGTGCCAGCAGTTGGGGGGCTAGGGGGGGGACCCAGTACTTC.

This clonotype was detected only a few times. CDR3 nucleotides: TGTGCCACCAGCAGGCCGGGTCCCCGGGAGACCCAGTACTTC. This gives the protein CATSRPGPRETQYF. The chain has TRBV15 and TRBJ2-5; D not certain. CDR3 length: 14 residues. Germline V lookup: CDR1 LNHNV, CDR2 YYDKDF (reference sequence). V was clipped by 3 bases and J by 5 bases, with 13 bases between them.

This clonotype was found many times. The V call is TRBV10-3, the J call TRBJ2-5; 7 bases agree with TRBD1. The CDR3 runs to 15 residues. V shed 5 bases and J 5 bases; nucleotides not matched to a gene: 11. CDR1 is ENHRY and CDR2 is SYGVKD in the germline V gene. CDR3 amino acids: CAISPDLDRAETQYF. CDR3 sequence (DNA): TGTGCCATCAGTCCAGACCTAGACAGGGCTGAGACCCAGTACTTC.

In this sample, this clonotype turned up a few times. This chain's CDR3 is CSAADSGTGPSYEQYF. DNA for the CDR3: TGCAGTGCTGCCGACTCCGGGACAGGGCCCTCCTACGAGCAGTACTTC. This sequence joins TRBV20-1 and TRBJ2-7, with 9 bases that match TRBD1. The CDR3 has 16 residues. CDR1 is DFQATT and CDR2 is SNEGSKA in the germline V gene (reference sequence). V gave up 5 bases and J gave up 0 bases; unmatched junction bases: 11.